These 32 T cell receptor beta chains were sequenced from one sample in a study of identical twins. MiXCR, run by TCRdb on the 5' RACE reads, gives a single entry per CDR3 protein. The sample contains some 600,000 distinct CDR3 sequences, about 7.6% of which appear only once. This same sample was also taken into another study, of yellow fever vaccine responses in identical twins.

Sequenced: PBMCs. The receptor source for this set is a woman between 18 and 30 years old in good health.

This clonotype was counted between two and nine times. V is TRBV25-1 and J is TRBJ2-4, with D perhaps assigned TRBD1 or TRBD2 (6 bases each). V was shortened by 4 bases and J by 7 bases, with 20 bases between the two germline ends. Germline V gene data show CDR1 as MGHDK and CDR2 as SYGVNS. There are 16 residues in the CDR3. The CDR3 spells CASSVTSMGGSNIQYF. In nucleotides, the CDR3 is TGTGCCAGCAGTGTTACCTCGATGGGGGGCTCGAACATTCAGTACTTC.

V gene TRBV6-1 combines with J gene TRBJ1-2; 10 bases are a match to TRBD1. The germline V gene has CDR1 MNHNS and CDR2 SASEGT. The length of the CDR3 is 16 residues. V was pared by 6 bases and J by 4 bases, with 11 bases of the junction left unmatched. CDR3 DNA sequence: TGTGCCAGCAGGAGTACCGGGACAGGGGCGTTCTATGGCTACACCTTC. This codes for CASRSTGTGAFYGYTF.

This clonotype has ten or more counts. The CDR3 region is CASSQRTGDTYEQYF. The CDR3, as DNA: TGCGCCAGCAGCCAAAGGACAGGAGACACCTACGAGCAGTACTTC. This sequence joins TRBV4-1 and TRBJ2-7, with TRBD1 matching 7 bases. Germline V gene lookup returns CDR1 MGHRA and CDR2 YSYEKL. Trimming cost V 2 bases and J 2 bases; bases outside gene matches: 6. The CDR3 is 15 amino acids.

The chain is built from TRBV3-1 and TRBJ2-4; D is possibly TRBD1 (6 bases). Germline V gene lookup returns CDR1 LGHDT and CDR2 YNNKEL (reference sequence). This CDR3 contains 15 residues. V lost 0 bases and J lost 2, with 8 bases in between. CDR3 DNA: TGTGCCAGCAGCCAAGAAGGGGGAACCAAAAACATTCAGTACTTC. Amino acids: CASSQEGGTKNIQYF.

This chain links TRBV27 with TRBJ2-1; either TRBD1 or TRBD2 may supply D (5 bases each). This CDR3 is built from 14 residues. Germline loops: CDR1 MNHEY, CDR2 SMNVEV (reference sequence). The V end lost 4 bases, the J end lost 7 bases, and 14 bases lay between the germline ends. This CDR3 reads CASSYETNRNEQFF. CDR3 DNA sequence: TGTGCCAGCAGTTATGAGACTAACAGGAATGAGCAGTTCTTC.

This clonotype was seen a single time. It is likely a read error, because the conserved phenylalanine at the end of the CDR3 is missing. The CDR3 DNA sequence: TGCAGTGCTAGAGGAGACTCTGGGGCCAACGTCCTGACTATC. It specifies CSARGDSGANVLTI. The chain combines TRBV20-1 with TRBJ2-6; D is uncertain. The CDR3 consists of 14 residues. CDR1 is DFQATT, CDR2 SNEGSKA, per germline (reference sequence). Between the trimmed V and J ends, which lost 1 base and 0 bases, there was a span of 4 bases.

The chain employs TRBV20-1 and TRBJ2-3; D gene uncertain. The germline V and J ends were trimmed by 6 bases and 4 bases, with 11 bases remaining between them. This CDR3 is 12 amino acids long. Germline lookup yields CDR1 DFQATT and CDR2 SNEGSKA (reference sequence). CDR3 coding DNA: TGCAGTGCCGCGGAGCGCCCAGATACGCAGTATTTT. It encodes CSAAERPDTQYF.

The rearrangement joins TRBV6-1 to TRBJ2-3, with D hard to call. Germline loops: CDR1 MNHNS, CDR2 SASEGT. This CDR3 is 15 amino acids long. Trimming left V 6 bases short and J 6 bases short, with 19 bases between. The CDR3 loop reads CASSAGFTRSDTQYF. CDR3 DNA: TGTGCCAGCAGCGCCGGCTTCACCCGTTCCGATACGCAGTATTTT.

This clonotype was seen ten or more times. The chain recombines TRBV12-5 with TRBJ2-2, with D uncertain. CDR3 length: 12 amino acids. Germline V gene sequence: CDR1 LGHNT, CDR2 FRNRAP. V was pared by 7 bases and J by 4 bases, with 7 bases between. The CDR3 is CASVTRTGELFF. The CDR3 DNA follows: TGTGCTAGTGTAACCCGCACCGGGGAGCTGTTTTTT.

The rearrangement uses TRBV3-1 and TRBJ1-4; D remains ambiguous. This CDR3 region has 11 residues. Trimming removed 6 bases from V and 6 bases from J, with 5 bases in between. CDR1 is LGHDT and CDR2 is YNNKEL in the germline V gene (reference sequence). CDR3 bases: TGTGCCAGCAGGTATCATGAAAAACTGTTTTTT. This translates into CASRYHEKLFF.

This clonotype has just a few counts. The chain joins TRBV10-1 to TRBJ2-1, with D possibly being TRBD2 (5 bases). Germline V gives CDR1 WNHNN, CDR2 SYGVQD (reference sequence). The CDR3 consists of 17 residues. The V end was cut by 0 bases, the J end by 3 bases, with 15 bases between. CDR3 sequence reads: CASSESTGSVYYNEQFF. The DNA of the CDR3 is TGCGCCAGCAGTGAGTCGACGGGGTCAGTTTACTACAATGAGCAGTTCTTC.

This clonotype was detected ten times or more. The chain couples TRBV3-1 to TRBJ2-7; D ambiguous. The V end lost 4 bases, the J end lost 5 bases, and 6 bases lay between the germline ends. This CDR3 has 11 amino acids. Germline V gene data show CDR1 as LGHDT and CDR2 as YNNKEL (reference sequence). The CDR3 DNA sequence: TGTGCCAGCAGCCCTGGCCACGAGCAGTACTTC. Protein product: CASSPGHEQYF.

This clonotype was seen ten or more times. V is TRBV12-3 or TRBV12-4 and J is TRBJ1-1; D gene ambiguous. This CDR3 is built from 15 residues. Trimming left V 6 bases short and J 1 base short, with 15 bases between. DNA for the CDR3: TGTGCCAGCAGCTCCTCCCAGGTATCGAACACTGAAGCTTTCTTT. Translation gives CASSSSQVSNTEAFF.

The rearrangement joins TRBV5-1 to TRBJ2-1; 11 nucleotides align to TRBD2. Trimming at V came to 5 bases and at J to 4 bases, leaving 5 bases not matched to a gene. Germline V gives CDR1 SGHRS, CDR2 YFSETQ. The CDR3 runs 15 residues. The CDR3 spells CASRPSGGNYNEQFF. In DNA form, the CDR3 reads TGCGCCAGCAGACCTAGCGGGGGGAATTACAATGAGCAGTTCTTC. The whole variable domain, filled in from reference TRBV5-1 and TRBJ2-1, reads KAGVTQTPRYLIKTRGQQVTLSCSPISGHRSVSWYQQTPGQGLQFLFEYFSETQRNKGNFPGRFSGRQFSNSRSEMNVSTLELGDSALYLCASRPSGGNYNEQFFGPGTRLTVL.

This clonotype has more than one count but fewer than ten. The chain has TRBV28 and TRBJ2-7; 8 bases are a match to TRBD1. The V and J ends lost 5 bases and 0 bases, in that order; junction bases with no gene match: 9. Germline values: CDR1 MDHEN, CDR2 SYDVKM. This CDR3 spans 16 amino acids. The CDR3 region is CASSQTGTGSSYEQYV. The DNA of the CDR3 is TGTGCCAGCAGTCAGACCGGGACAGGTAGCTCCTACGAGCAGTACGTC.

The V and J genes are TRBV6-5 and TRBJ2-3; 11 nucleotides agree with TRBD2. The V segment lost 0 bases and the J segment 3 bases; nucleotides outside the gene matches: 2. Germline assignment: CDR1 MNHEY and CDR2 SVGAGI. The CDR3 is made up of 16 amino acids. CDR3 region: CASSYSGTSGTDTQYF. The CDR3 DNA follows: TGTGCCAGCAGTTACTCCGGGACTAGCGGAACAGATACGCAGTATTTT.

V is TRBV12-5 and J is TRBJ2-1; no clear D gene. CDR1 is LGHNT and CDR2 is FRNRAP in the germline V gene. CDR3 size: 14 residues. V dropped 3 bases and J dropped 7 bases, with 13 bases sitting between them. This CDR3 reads CASGLSSTLNEQFF. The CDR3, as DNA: TGTGCTAGTGGTTTAAGCTCCACCCTGAATGAGCAGTTCTTC.

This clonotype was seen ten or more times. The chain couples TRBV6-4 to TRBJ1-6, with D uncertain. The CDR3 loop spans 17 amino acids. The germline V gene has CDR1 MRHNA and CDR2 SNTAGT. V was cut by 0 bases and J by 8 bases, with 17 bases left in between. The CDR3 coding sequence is TGTGCCAGCAGTGACTCGGAGGAGGTTCCCAAAGATTCACCCCTCCACTTT. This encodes CASSDSEEVPKDSPLHF.

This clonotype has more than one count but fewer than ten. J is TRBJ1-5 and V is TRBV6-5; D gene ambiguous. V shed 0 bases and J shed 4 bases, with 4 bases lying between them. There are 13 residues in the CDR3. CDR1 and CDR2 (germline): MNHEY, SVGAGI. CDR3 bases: TGTGCCAGCAGTTACTCGAAAAATCAGCCCCAGCATTTT. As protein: CASSYSKNQPQHF.

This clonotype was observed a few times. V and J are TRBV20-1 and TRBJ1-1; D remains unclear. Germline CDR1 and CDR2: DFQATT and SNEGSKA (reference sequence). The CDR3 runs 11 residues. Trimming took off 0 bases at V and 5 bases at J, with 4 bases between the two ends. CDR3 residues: CSARDGTEAFF. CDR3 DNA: TGCAGTGCTAGAGATGGTACTGAAGCTTTCTTT.

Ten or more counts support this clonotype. This chain's CDR3 is CASTQQGRYEKLFF. The CDR3 DNA follows: TGTGCCAGCACCCAACAGGGTCGGTATGAAAAACTGTTTTTT. The chain carries TRBV6-2 or TRBV6-3 and TRBJ1-4, with a possible D match to TRBD1 (6 bases). Deletions cut 7 bases from V and 6 bases from J, with 15 bases between. The CDR3 sequence is 14 residues long. Germline-derived CDR1 and CDR2 are MNHEY and SVGEGT.

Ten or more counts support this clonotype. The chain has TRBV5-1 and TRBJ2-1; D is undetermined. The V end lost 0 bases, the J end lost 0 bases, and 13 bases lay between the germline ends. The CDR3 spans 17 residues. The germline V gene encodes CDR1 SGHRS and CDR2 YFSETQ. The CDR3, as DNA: TGCGCCAGCAGCTTGGCTGAGGCCCTCAGCTCCTACAATGAGCAGTTCTTC. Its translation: CASSLAEALSSYNEQFF.

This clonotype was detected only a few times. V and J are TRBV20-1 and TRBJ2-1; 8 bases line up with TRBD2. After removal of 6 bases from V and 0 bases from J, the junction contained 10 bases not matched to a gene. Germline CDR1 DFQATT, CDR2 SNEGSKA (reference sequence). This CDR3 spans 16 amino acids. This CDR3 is CSAEQASGRSYNEQFF. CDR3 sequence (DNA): TGCAGTGCCGAACAGGCTAGCGGGCGCTCCTACAATGAGCAGTTCTTC.

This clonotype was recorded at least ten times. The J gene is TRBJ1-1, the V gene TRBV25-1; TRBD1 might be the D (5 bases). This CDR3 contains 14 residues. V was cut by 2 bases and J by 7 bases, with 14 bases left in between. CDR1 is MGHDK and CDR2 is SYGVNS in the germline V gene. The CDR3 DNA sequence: TGTGCCAGCAGTGAAACAGGCTTTTCCAATGAAGCTTTCTTT. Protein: CASSETGFSNEAFF.

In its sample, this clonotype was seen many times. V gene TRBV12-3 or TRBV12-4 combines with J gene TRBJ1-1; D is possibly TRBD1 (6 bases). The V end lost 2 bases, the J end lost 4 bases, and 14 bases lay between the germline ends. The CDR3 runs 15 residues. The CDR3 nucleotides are TGTGCCAGCAGTTTAATGGAGGGAGGGGGCACTGAAGCTTTCTTT. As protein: CASSLMEGGGTEAFF.

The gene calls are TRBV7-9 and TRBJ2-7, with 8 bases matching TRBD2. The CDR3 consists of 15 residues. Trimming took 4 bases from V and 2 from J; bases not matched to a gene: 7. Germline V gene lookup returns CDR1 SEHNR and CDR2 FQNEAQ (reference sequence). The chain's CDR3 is CASSSDGLAAYEQYF. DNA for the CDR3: TGTGCCAGCAGCTCCGATGGACTAGCAGCCTACGAGCAGTACTTC.

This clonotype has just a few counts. In nucleotides, the CDR3 is TGTGCCAGCAGCTTAGGGGCAGGGGTGATCTACAATGAGCAGTTCTTC. Its protein is CASSLGAGVIYNEQFF. V and J are TRBV7-8 and TRBJ2-1, with D possibly being TRBD1 (6 bases). V lost 1 base and J lost 3, with 13 bases in between. The CDR3 totals 16 residues. CDR1 and CDR2 from the germline V gene are SGHVS and FQNEAQ.

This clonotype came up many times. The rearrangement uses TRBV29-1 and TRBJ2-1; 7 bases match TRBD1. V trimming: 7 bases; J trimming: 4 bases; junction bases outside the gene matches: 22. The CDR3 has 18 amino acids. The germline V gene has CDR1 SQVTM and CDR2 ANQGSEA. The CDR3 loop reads CSADRQGHEEPRYNEQFF. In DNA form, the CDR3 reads TGCAGCGCCGATCGACAGGGCCACGAGGAGCCCCGGTACAATGAGCAGTTCTTC.

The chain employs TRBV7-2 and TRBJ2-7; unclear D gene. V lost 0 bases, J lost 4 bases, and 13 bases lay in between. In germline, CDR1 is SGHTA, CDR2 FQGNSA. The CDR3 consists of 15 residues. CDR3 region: CASSLALGRLYEQYF. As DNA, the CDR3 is TGTGCCAGCAGCTTAGCGCTCGGACGGCTTTACGAGCAGTACTTC.

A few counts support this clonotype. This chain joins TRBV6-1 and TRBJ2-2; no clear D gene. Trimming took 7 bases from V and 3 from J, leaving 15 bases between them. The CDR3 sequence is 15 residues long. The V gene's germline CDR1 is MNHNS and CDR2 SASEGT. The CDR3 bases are TGTGCCAGCACGGAAAACGCTGTCCACACCGGGGAGCTGTTTTTT. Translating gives CASTENAVHTGELFF.

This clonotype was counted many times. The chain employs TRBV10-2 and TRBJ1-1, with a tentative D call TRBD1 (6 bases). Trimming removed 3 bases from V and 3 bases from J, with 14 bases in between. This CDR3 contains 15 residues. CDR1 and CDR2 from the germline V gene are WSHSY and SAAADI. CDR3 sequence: CASSEGGGSDTEAFF. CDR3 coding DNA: TGCGCCAGCAGTGAAGGGGGTGGATCCGACACTGAAGCTTTCTTT.

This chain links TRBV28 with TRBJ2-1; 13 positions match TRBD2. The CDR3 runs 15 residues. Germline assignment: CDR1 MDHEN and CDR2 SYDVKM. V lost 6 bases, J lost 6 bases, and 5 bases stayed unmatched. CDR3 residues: CASRKRTSGSNEQFF. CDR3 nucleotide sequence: TGTGCCAGCAGAAAAAGGACTAGCGGGAGCAATGAGCAGTTCTTC.